The rows below give T cell receptor beta chains drawn from one sample of a study of blood T cell repertoires in COVID-19. The method was immunoSEQ multiplex PCR; TCRdb's version includes in-frame clones alone and lacks a portion of them. The table records approximately 150,000 clones, approximately 80% of them present only once. Sample: PBMCs or T cells enriched from blood (not recorded which). Every receptor here comes from an older man who had been exposed to COVID-19. Both conserved end residues are part of each CDR3. A D gene is named only where the DNA matches it firmly. The listing skips clone size in some rows; elsewhere it reads once, few, many or a size class.

D: TRBD2
size: -
J: TRBJ2-5
V: TRBV5-4
CDR3: CASSRSGQETQYF
DNA: TGTGCCAGCAGCCGTAGCGGGCAAGAGACCCAGTACTTC

D: TRBD1
size: -
J: TRBJ2-7
V: TRBV27
CDR3: CASSLKGTGPYEQYF
DNA: TGTGCCAGCAGTTTAAAAGGGACAGGGCCTTACGAGCAGTACTTC

D: TRBD2
size: -
J: TRBJ2-5
V: TRBV28
CDR3: CASRNYGRGQETQYF
DNA: TGTGCCAGCAGAAACTACGGGAGGGGCCAAGAGACCCAGTACTTC

D: -
size: -
J: TRBJ1-2
V: TRBV5-4
CDR3: CASSPGGGDNNYGYTF
DNA: TGTGCCAGCTCCCCTGGGGGGGGTGACAACAACTATGGCTACACCTTC

D: TRBD1
size: -
J: TRBJ2-5
V: TRBV3-1/TRBV3-2
CDR3: CASSQATGTEQETQYF
DNA: TGTGCCAGCAGCCAGGCGACCGGGACAGAACAAGAGACCCAGTACTTC

D: -
size: -
J: TRBJ2-1
V: TRBV30
CDR3: CAWSDDFPNEQFF
DNA: TGTGCCTGGAGTGATGACTTTCCCAATGAGCAGTTCTTC

D: -
size: -
J: TRBJ2-7
V: TRBV28
CDR3: CASSLLGGGLSYEQYF
DNA: TGTGCCAGCAGTTTATTGGGGGGTGGCCTCTCCTACGAGCAGTACTTC

D: -
size: -
J: TRBJ1-3
V: TRBV9
CDR3: CASRQASGNTIYF
DNA: TGTGCCAGCAGGCAGGCCTCCGGAAACACCATATATTTT

D: TRBD2
size: -
J: TRBJ2-6
V: TRBV19
CDR3: CASSFDSPGLAGGPGANVLTF
DNA: TGTGCCAGTAGTTTCGACAGCCCGGGACTAGCGGGAGGGCCTGGGGCCAACGTCCTGACTTTC

D: -
size: -
J: TRBJ1-4
V: TRBV6-5
CDR3: CASTTLGANEKLFF
DNA: TGTGCCAGCACCACCCTCGGGGCTAATGAAAAACTGTTTTTT

D: TRBD2
size: -
J: TRBJ2-2
V: TRBV18
CDR3: CASSPFTSGVNTGELFF
DNA: TGTGCCAGCTCACCCTTTACTAGCGGAGTTAACACCGGGGAGCTGTTTTTT

D: TRBD1
size: -
J: TRBJ1-1
V: TRBV27
CDR3: CASSSTGWGTEAFF
DNA: TGTGCCAGCAGTTCGACAGGGTGGGGCACTGAAGCTTTCTTT

D: -
size: -
J: TRBJ2-2
V: TRBV5-1
CDR3: CASSSLASRGAGELFF
DNA: TGCGCCAGCAGCTCTCTAGCCTCCAGGGGGGCCGGGGAGCTGTTTTTT

D: TRBD2
size: -
J: TRBJ2-3
V: TRBV2
CDR3: CASSVQASGGADTQYF
DNA: TGTGCCAGCTCGGTTCAAGCGAGCGGGGGGGCAGATACGCAGTATTTT

D: TRBD1
size: -
J: TRBJ1-1
V: TRBV3-1/TRBV3-2
CDR3: CASTRDRGTEAFF
DNA: TGTGCCAGCACCCGGGACAGGGGGACTGAAGCTTTCTTT

D: -
size: -
J: TRBJ2-7
V: TRBV7-2
CDR3: CASSLFYGGGTAEQYF
DNA: TGTGCCAGCAGCTTATTTTACGGGGGAGGTACGGCCGAGCAGTACTTC

D: -
size: once
J: TRBJ1-6
V: TRBV7-2
CDR3: CASSPGAGDSPLHF
DNA: TGTGCCAGCAGCCCCGGGGCAGGGGATTCACCCCTCCACTTT

D: -
size: -
J: TRBJ1-3
V: TRBV19
CDR3: CASMQGDSGNTIYF
DNA: TGTGCCAGTATGCAGGGCGACTCTGGAAACACCATATATTTT

D: TRBD1
size: -
J: TRBJ1-4
V: TRBV7-2
CDR3: CASSSIGQGAQEKLFF
DNA: TGTGCCAGCAGCTCAATCGGACAGGGGGCGCAGGAAAAACTGTTTTTT

D: TRBD1
size: -
J: TRBJ1-5
V: TRBV4-3
CDR3: CASSQEATGTVNQPQHF
DNA: TGCGCCAGCAGCCAAGAGGCGACCGGGACAGTAAATCAGCCCCAGCATTTT

D: -
size: -
J: TRBJ2-3
V: TRBV20-1
CDR3: CSASPGSHGDTQYF
DNA: TGCAGTGCTAGTCCCGGGTCCCATGGAGATACGCAGTATTTT

D: -
size: -
J: TRBJ2-7
V: TRBV18
CDR3: CASSPVATYEQYF
DNA: TGTGCCAGCTCACCCGTAGCCACCTACGAGCAGTACTTC

D: TRBD1
size: -
J: TRBJ1-2
V: TRBV3-1/TRBV3-2
CDR3: CASSQDWGTANYGYTF
DNA: TGTGCCAGCAGCCAAGATTGGGGGACAGCTAACTATGGCTACACCTTC

D: -
size: -
J: TRBJ2-5
V: TRBV2
CDR3: CASSRGLAETQYF
DNA: TGTGCCAGCAGTCGGGGCCTAGCGGAGACCCAGTACTTC

D: TRBD1
size: -
J: TRBJ2-2
V: TRBV6-2/TRBV6-3
CDR3: CASSPRTGNTGELFF
DNA: TGTGCCAGCAGCCCCAGGACAGGGAACACCGGGGAGCTGTTTTTT

D: TRBD1
size: -
J: TRBJ1-6
V: TRBV6-4
CDR3: CASRDRSGSPLHF
DNA: TGTGCCAGCCGGGACAGGTCTGGTTCACCCCTCCACTTT

D: -
size: -
J: TRBJ2-7
V: TRBV11-3
CDR3: CASSKSGVSYEQYF
DNA: TGTGCCAGCAGCAAATCCGGAGTCTCCTACGAGCAGTACTTC

D: -
size: -
J: TRBJ1-6
V: TRBV4-3
CDR3: CASSQDRGNSPLHF
DNA: TGCGCCAGCAGCCAAGACAGGGGTAATTCACCCCTCCACTTT

D: TRBD2
size: once
J: TRBJ2-5
V: TRBV27
CDR3: CASSSLAGGEETQYF
DNA: TGTGCCAGCAGTTCCCTCGCGGGGGGCGAGGAGACCCAGTACTTC

D: -
size: once
J: TRBJ1-1
V: TRBV19
CDR3: CASSIEPQGRNTEAFF
DNA: TGTGCCAGTAGTATAGAGCCCCAGGGGCGGAACACTGAAGCTTTCTTT

D: -
size: -
J: TRBJ1-2
V: TRBV28
CDR3: CASSTPETGGKYYGYTF
DNA: TGTGCCAGCAGCACCCCGGAGACGGGGGGGAAATACTATGGCTACACCTTC

D: TRBD2
size: -
J: TRBJ2-1
V: TRBV19
CDR3: CASSTSGGHNEQFF
DNA: TGTGCCAGTAGCACTAGCGGGGGGCACAATGAGCAGTTCTTC

D: -
size: -
J: TRBJ1-4
V: TRBV7-2
CDR3: CASSLTPGLSNEKLFF
DNA: TGTGCCAGCAGCTTAACTCCGGGACTTAGTAATGAAAAACTGTTTTTT

D: -
size: -
J: TRBJ1-6
V: TRBV6-1
CDR3: CASSEHGGGNSPLHF
DNA: TGTGCCAGCAGTGAACATGGGGGCGGGAATTCACCCCTCCACTTT

D: -
size: -
J: TRBJ1-5
V: TRBV7-8
CDR3: CASSLGARDNQPQHF
DNA: TGTGCCAGCAGCTTAGGTGCCAGGGACAATCAGCCCCAGCATTTT

D: -
size: -
J: TRBJ2-7
V: TRBV12-3/TRBV12-4
CDR3: CASSDGGPYEQYF
DNA: TGTGCCAGCAGCGACGGTGGGCCGTACGAGCAGTACTTC

D: TRBD2
size: -
J: TRBJ2-5
V: TRBV7-6
CDR3: CASSLGLAGGSRETQYF
DNA: TGTGCCAGCAGCCTTGGACTAGCGGGGGGGTCGCGGGAGACCCAGTACTTC

D: TRBD2
size: -
J: TRBJ2-2
V: TRBV24-1
CDR3: CATSEPGLAGIGELFF
DNA: TGTGCCACCAGTGAGCCGGGACTAGCGGGAATCGGGGAGCTGTTTTTT

D: TRBD2
size: -
J: TRBJ2-3
V: TRBV7-2
CDR3: CASSIKEPGLAGGNTQYF
DNA: TGTGCCAGCAGCATTAAAGAGCCGGGACTAGCGGGAGGGAATACGCAGTATTTT

D: TRBD1
size: -
J: TRBJ1-6
V: TRBV2
CDR3: CASSSNTGGGSPLHF
DNA: TGTGCCAGCAGTTCAAATACAGGGGGCGGCTCACCCCTCCACTTT

D: TRBD2
size: -
J: TRBJ2-1
V: TRBV19
CDR3: CASRGGLAGGVSYNEQFF
DNA: TGTGCCAGTAGGGGGGGACTAGCGGGAGGGGTTTCCTACAATGAGCAGTTCTTC

D: -
size: -
J: TRBJ2-1
V: TRBV4-3
CDR3: CASSQDEGLREQFF
DNA: TGCGCCAGCAGCCAAGACGAAGGACTACGGGAGCAGTTCTTC

D: TRBD2
size: once
J: TRBJ2-1
V: TRBV6-1
CDR3: CASSGAGGHEQFF
DNA: TGTGCCAGCAGTGGAGCGGGGGGGCATGAGCAGTTCTTC

D: -
size: -
J: TRBJ1-1
V: TRBV7-9
CDR3: CASSSQGPNTEAFF
DNA: TGTGCCAGCAGCTCCCAGGGGCCTAACACTGAAGCTTTCTTT

D: -
size: -
J: TRBJ2-1
V: TRBV27
CDR3: CASSLIPQGINEQFF
DNA: TGTGCCAGCAGTTTAATACCCCAGGGGATCAATGAGCAGTTCTTC